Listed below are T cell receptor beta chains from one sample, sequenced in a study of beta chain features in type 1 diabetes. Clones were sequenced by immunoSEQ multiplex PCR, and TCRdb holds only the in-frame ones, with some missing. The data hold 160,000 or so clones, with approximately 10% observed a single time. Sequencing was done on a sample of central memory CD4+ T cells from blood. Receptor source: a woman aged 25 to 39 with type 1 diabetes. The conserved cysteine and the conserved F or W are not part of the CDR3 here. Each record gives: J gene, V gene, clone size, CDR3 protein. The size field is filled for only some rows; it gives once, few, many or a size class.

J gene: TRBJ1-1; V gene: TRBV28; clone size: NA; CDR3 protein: ASSSGQGNTEAF
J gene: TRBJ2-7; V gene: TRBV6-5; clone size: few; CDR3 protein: ASSSDSAPYEQY
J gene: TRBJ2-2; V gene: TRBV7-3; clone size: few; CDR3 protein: ASSRNSGPNTGELF
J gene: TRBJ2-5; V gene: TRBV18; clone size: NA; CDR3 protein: ASSPRDSQETQY
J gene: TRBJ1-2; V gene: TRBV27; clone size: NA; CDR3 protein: ASSLYGQGDYT
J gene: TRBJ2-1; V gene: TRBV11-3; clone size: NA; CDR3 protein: AIGGLGSYNEQF
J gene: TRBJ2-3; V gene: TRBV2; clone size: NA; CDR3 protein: ASSEERVPDTQY
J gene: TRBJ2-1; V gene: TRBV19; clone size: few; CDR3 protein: ASSISTSNEQF
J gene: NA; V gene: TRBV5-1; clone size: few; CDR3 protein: ASSLTGYYEQY
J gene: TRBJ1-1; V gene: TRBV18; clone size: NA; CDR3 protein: ASSRTGTGETEAF
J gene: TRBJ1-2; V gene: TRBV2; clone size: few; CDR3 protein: ASTTGNGYGYT
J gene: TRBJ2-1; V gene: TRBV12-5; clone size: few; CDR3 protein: ASGLVVSGRPGEQF
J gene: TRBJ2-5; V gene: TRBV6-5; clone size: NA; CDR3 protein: ASRHPGGETQY
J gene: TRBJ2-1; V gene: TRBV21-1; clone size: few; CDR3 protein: ASSTSGQGKGNEQF
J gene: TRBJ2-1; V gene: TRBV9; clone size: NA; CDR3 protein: ASSVGSGPANEQF
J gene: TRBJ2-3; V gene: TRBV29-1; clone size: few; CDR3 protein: SVYSPSSTDTQY
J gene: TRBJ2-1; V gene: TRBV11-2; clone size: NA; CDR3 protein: ASSQGSGGNEQF
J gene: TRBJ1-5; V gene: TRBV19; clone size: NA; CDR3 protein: ASRLTRTGRNQPQH
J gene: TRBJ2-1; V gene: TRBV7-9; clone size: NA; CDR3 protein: ASSFASGSYNEQF
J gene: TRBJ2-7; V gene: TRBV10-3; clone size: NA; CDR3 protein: AISDRTGALGEQY
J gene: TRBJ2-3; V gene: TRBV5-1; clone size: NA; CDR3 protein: ASSLDIDTQY
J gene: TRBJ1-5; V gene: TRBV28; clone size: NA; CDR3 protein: ASIERNTGQPQH
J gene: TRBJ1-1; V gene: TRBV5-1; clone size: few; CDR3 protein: ASSSSTVNTEAF
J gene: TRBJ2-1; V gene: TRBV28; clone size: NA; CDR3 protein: ASSPSGISYNEQF